These T cell receptor beta chains were read from a single sample in a study of shared clonotypes between healthy human individuals. Here immunoSEQ multiplex PCR was the method, and the copy in TCRdb shows in-frame clones only, minus some. The table lists about 2 million clones, about 95% of them singletons. The material sequenced was naive CD8+ T cells sorted from blood. These receptors were obtained from a man aged 18-30 years in good health. Both conserved end residues are part of each CDR3. Each record gives: J gene, D gene, clone size, V gene, CDR3 DNA, CDR3 protein. D genes are given only for firm matches. Clone size, where shown, is once, few, many, or a class for clones that have expanded.

>TRBJ2-3|TRBD1|.|TRBV6-5
TGTGCCAGCAGGGGGACAGGCACAGATACGCAGTATTTT
CASRGTGTDTQYF
>TRBJ2-3|.|.|TRBV15
TGTGCCACCAGCAGAGAGGGTGCTAGCACAGATACGCAGTATTTT
CATSREGASTDTQYF
>TRBJ1-5|.|.|TRBV6-6
TGTGCCAGCATTCCAACGGGGTCCGCTCAGCCCCAGCATTTT
CASIPTGSAQPQHF
>TRBJ2-3|TRBD2|.|TRBV2
TGTGCCAGCGGCGGGGGGGCTACAGATACGCAGTATTTT
CASGGGATDTQYF
>TRBJ1-1|.|once|TRBV6-5
TGTGCCAGCAGTTACTCGGCAGGACCGAACACTGAAGCTTTCTTT
CASSYSAGPNTEAFF
>TRBJ1-6|.|.|TRBV4-1
TGCGCCAGCAGCCAAGATCCGGGGGCGAATAATTCACCCCTCCACTTT
CASSQDPGANNSPLHF
>TRBJ1-2|.|.|TRBV6-6
TGTGCCAGCAGTTCCGCCGGCCCCTATGGTAGCTACACCTTC
CASSSAGPYGSYTF
>TRBJ1-2|.|.|TRBV28
TGTGCCAGCAGTTTTACTCCAGGGGCGGCAGGGTATGGCTACACCTTC
CASSFTPGAAGYGYTF
>TRBJ2-7|.|.|TRBV25-1
TGTGCCAGCAGTGAACTAGACAGTCCCTACGAGCAGTACTTC
CASSELDSPYEQYF
>TRBJ2-7|TRBD2|.|TRBV27
TGTGCCAGCAGTGGCGGGGCTAGCGGGAGGCTGGAGCAGTACTTC
CASSGGASGRLEQYF
>TRBJ1-5|.|once|TRBV19
TGTGCCAGTAGTATTGACAGTGAAATGCAGCCCCAGCATTTT
CASSIDSEMQPQHF
>TRBJ2-7|.|.|TRBV11-2
TGTGCCAGCAGCTTTGGCGGGGACTACGAGCAGTACTTC
CASSFGGDYEQYF
>TRBJ2-5|TRBD2|once|TRBV4-1
TGCGCCAGCAGCCCCTCACTAGCGGGGAAAGAGACCCAGTACTTC
CASSPSLAGKETQYF
>TRBJ2-2|.|.|TRBV5-6
TGTGCCAGCAGCTTGCTCGAATCCGGGGAGCTGTTTTTT
CASSLLESGELFF
>TRBJ1-4|.|.|TRBV6-5
TGTGCCAGCCTTACAGGAGAGAATGAAAAACTGTTTTTT
CASLTGENEKLFF
>TRBJ2-7|.|once|TRBV29-1
TGCAGCGTCATGGGGTGGGACTCCTACGAGCAGTACTTC
CSVMGWDSYEQYF
>TRBJ1-1|.|.|TRBV11-2
TGTGCCAGCAGCTTAGTCAAAGGACGGGGGAACACTGAAGCTTTCTTT
CASSLVKGRGNTEAFF
>TRBJ2-2|TRBD2|.|TRBV10-2
TGCGCCAGCAGCTCTAGCGGGAACACCGGGGAGCTGTTTTTT
CASSSSGNTGELFF
>TRBJ2-7|TRBD2|.|TRBV12-5
TGTGCTAGTGGTCCTGGCCCCGGGACTAGCGGGACCTACGAGCAGTACTTC
CASGPGPGTSGTYEQYF
>TRBJ2-7|TRBD2|.|TRBV6-5
TGTGCCAGCAGTTACACTAGCGGGAGGGCCGAGGAGCAGTACTTC
CASSYTSGRAEEQYF
>TRBJ2-5|.|.|TRBV5-1
TGCGCCAGCAGCTTGGACCCTGAAGAGACCCAGTACTTC
CASSLDPEETQYF
>TRBJ2-7|TRBD1|.|TRBV5-4
TGTGCCAGCAGCGCCGGGACAGGCACCTACGAGCAGTACTTC
CASSAGTGTYEQYF
>TRBJ1-2|.|.|TRBV5-1
TGCGCCAGCAGCTTGGGGGCAGAGAACTATGGCTACACCTTC
CASSLGAENYGYTF
>TRBJ2-7|.|once|TRBV10-2
TGCGCCAGCCGCGCACCAGAACAAACCTACGAGCAGTACTTC
CASRAPEQTYEQYF
>TRBJ1-2|.|.|TRBV9
TGTGCCAGCAGCCCAGGTCGGGGGGTTGATTGGGATGGCTACACCTTC
CASSPGRGVDWDGYTF
>TRBJ2-7|.|.|TRBV6-5
TGTGCCAGCAGTTACGGGGCAGGTAGTTCCTACGAGCAGTACTTC
CASSYGAGSSYEQYF
>TRBJ2-1|.|.|TRBV19
TGTGCCAGTAGGGCTTTCGGGAGCTCCTACAATGAGCAGTTCTTC
CASRAFGSSYNEQFF
>TRBJ1-2|.|.|TRBV5-6
TGTGCCAGCACCATAGACAGAGACCCTTATGGCTACACCTTC
CASTIDRDPYGYTF
>TRBJ1-1|.|.|TRBV18
TGTGCCAGCTCACCACCGGAAAACATGAACACTGAAGCTTTCTTT
CASSPPENMNTEAFF
>TRBJ2-2|TRBD2|.|TRBV6-5
TGTGCCAGCAGTTACGGAAGGACGGGGGGGCCCGGGGAGCTGTTTTTT
CASSYGRTGGPGELFF
>TRBJ2-7|.|.|TRBV10-3
TGTGCCATCAGTGAGGCTGTCTACGAGCAGTACTTC
CAISEAVYEQYF
>TRBJ2-5|TRBD1|.|TRBV7-9
TGTGCCAGCAGCTTAGTGGGGACAGGGGAAGAGACCCAGTACTTC
CASSLVGTGEETQYF
>TRBJ2-7|.|.|TRBV27
TGTGCCAGCAGTTTAGAGGGAAGAGGAACCTACGAGCAGTACTTC
CASSLEGRGTYEQYF
>TRBJ1-1|.|.|TRBV2
TGTGCCAGCAGTGAAGCAACGGAGGAACAGTTGAACACTGAAGCTTTCTTT
CASSEATEEQLNTEAFF
>TRBJ2-7|.|.|TRBV7-5
TGTGCCAGCAGCTTGACGGATGGGTACGAGCAGTACTTC
CASSLTDGYEQYF
>TRBJ1-5|.|.|TRBV4-1
TGCGCCAGCAGCCAAGGTCGGGAGGGGGATTTGTGGAAGCCCCAGCATTTT
CASSQGREGDLWKPQHF
>TRBJ2-7|TRBD1|.|TRBV5-6
TGTGCCAGCAGCACCACAGGGGGCGGTCGTGGGGAGCAGTACTTC
CASSTTGGGRGEQYF